The sequence of this T cell receptor (beta chain) was determined in a study of T cell changes during pregnancy in multiple sclerosis. Some clones are missing from TCRdb's copy, which holds only in-frame ones; the method was immunoSEQ multiplex PCR. The sample includes about 34,000 clones, 70% to 90% seen only once; the top ten take 3.5%. Here the sequenced sample was CD8+ T cells from peripheral blood mononuclear cells, taken in the third trimester of pregnancy. The clonotype originates from a female donor with multiple sclerosis, enrolled in a pregnancy study.

This CDR3 reads CASSFFQGDDNEQFF. The CDR3 region has the DNA TGTGCCAGCAGTTTCTTCCAGGGGGACGACAATGAGCAGTTCTTC. The chain employs TRBV28 and TRBJ2-1; 7 bases line up with TRBD1. Germline V gene data show CDR1 as MDHEN and CDR2 as SYDVKM. The CDR3 has 15 amino acids. V dropped 3 bases and J dropped 5; count of bases not matched to a gene: 7.